The 22 T cell receptor beta chains below were found in one sample sequenced in a study of cytomegalovirus exposure and HLA in healthy donors. Assay used: immunoSEQ multiplex PCR; TCRdb lists only in-frame clones, some missing. The table has roughly 120,000 clones, about 88% seen once. Sequenced input: PBMCs. These TCRs come from a man aged 18 to 30 in good health and CMV-seropositive.

V is TRBV27 and J is TRBJ1-1, with 7 positions matching TRBD1. The CDR3 runs 15 residues. V lost 0 bases, J lost 1 base, and 2 bases stayed unmatched. The germline V gene encodes CDR1 MNHEY and CDR2 SMNVEV (reference sequence). CDR3 sequence: CASSLSGGRNTEAFF. CDR3 DNA: TGTGCCAGCAGTTTATCAGGGGGCAGGAACACTGAAGCTTTCTTT.

This chain connects TRBV29-1 to TRBJ1-1; D might be TRBD1 (6 bases). Trimming shortened V by 4 bases and J by 0 bases, and 9 bases separated the two germline ends. This CDR3 region has 13 residues. CDR1 is SQVTM and CDR2 is ANQGSEA in the germline V gene. The CDR3 is CSVAGQLNTEAFF. In DNA, the CDR3 is TGCAGCGTTGCCGGACAGTTGAACACTGAAGCTTTCTTT.

V is TRBV6-6 and J is TRBJ1-1, with 11 bases that match TRBD1. V lost 7 bases and J lost 5; bases outside the gene matches: 6. This CDR3 comprises 14 residues. CDR1 MNHNY and CDR2 SVGAGI come from the germline V gene (reference sequence). The DNA of the CDR3 is TGTGCCAGCACTTCGGACAGGGGGCGTACTGAAGCTTTCTTT. As protein: CASTSDRGRTEAFF.

The genes are TRBV28 and TRBJ2-2, with D possibly TRBD2 on 5 matching bases. Trimming took off 8 bases at V and 5 bases at J, with 12 bases between the two ends. The CDR3 contains 13 residues. Looked up from germline, CDR1 is MDHEN and CDR2 is SYDVKM. The CDR3 loop reads CASQFPGTGELFF. The DNA of the CDR3 is TGTGCCAGCCAGTTTCCGGGGACCGGGGAGCTGTTTTTT. The entire variable domain, with the rest obtained from reference TRBV28 and TRBJ2-2, is as follows: DVKVTQSSRYLVKRTGEKVFLECVQDMDHENMFWYRQDPGLGLRLIYFSYDVKMKEKGDIPEGYSVSREKKERFSLILESASTNQTSMYLCASQFPGTGELFFGEGSRLTVL.

The gene calls are TRBV19 and TRBJ1-1, with 8 bases matching TRBD1. The CDR3 is 14 residues long. Trimming removed 3 bases from V and 6 bases from J; junction bases left unmatched: 6. From germline, CDR1 is LNHDA and CDR2 SQIVND (reference sequence). The CDR3 sequence is CASSINTGGAEAFF. The DNA for the CDR3 is TGTGCCAGTAGTATCAACACAGGGGGAGCTGAAGCTTTCTTT.

CDR3 sequence reads: CASSDTSTDTQYF. Written as DNA, the CDR3 is TGTGCCAGCAGTGACACTAGCACAGATACGCAGTATTTT. The chain uses TRBV6-4 and TRBJ2-3, with D unclear. Germline CDR1 is MRHNA and CDR2 is SNTAGT. The CDR3 runs to 13 residues. Trimming pared 2 bases from V and 0 bases from J, leaving 3 bases between.

V is TRBV10-1 and J is TRBJ1-4; D unresolved. The germline V and J ends were trimmed by 5 bases and 6 bases, with 7 bases remaining between them. Looked up from germline, CDR1 is WNHNN and CDR2 is SYGVQD (reference sequence). The CDR3 sequence is 12 residues long. The CDR3 here is CASSLGDEKLFF. CDR3 in DNA: TGCGCCAGCAGTTTAGGAGATGAAAAACTGTTTTTT.

This sequence joins TRBV4-2 and TRBJ1-4; D is uncertain. Trimming removed 1 base from V and 4 bases from J, with 7 bases in between. Germline V gene lookup returns CDR1 LGHNA and CDR2 YNFKEQ. This CDR3 region has 14 residues. The CDR3 reads CASSQGGNNEKLFF. The CDR3 region has the DNA TGTGCCAGCAGCCAAGGCGGGAATAATGAAAAACTGTTTTTT.

The chain is built from TRBV5-5 and TRBJ1-2; D gene unclear. Germline V gene sequence: CDR1 SGHKS, CDR2 YYEKEE (reference sequence). The CDR3 covers 12 residues. The V end lost 2 bases, the J end lost 7 bases, and 9 bases lay between the germline ends. The CDR3 nucleotides read TGTGCCAGCAGCTTACGGGGTGGTGGCTACACCTTC. Its protein product is CASSLRGGGYTF.

This chain uses TRBV6-6 with TRBJ1-1; the D is unclear. Germline V gene data show CDR1 as MNHNY and CDR2 as SVGAGI (reference sequence). V was clipped by 7 bases and J by 3 bases, with 18 bases between them. The CDR3 is 15 amino acids. The CDR3 DNA follows: TGTGCCAGCATCCTAGGTGGGGAGCCTGACACTGAAGCTTTCTTT. This translates into CASILGGEPDTEAFF.

The DNA for the CDR3 is TGTGCCAGCAGCTTAGAACTTGACAGGGTTGTCCCCTACGAGCAGTACTTC. This gives the protein CASSLELDRVVPYEQYF. This chain links TRBV11-2 with TRBJ2-7; TRBD1 matches at 7 bases. The germline gives CDR1 SGHAT, CDR2 FQNNGV. Unmatched junction bases numbered 10, after V lost 0 bases and J lost 2 bases. The CDR3 extends over 17 amino acids.

The chain combines TRBV27 with TRBJ1-5; the D is unclear. V lost 6 bases, J lost 6 bases, and 12 bases lay in between. Germline loops: CDR1 MNHEY, CDR2 SMNVEV (reference sequence). CDR3 length equals 13 residues. Here the CDR3 DNA reads TGTGCCAGCAGCCACGGGGTCGGTCAGCCCCAGCATTTT. Its protein product is CASSHGVGQPQHF.

The J gene is TRBJ2-1, the V gene TRBV7-6; 10 bases are a match to TRBD1. This CDR3 has 14 amino acids. Germline lookup yields CDR1 SGHVS and CDR2 FNYEAQ. Trimming took 5 bases from V and 7 from J; bases not matched to a gene: 5. Here the CDR3 reads CASSPRTGGNEQFF. Here the CDR3 DNA reads TGTGCCAGCAGCCCGCGGACAGGGGGGAATGAGCAGTTCTTC.

The rearrangement uses TRBV7-9 and TRBJ1-1, with 7 bases identical to TRBD1. V trimming: 5 bases; J trimming: 4 bases; junction bases outside the gene matches: 7. The CDR3 is 14 amino acids. Germline V lookup: CDR1 SEHNR, CDR2 FQNEAQ (reference sequence). CDR3 sequence: CASSPRGRTTEAFF. The CDR3 DNA follows: TGTGCCAGCAGCCCTAGGGGGCGGACCACTGAAGCTTTCTTT.

The chain employs TRBV9 and TRBJ2-2, with a possible D match to TRBD1 (7 bases). V gave up 3 bases and J gave up 4 bases, with 16 bases separating them. CDR1 is SGDLS, CDR2 YYNGEE, per germline. The CDR3 extends over 16 amino acids. The CDR3, as DNA: TGTGCCAGCAGCGCCCCAGACAGGGAGGCCACCGGGGAGCTGTTTTTT. Translation: CASSAPDREATGELFF. Full variable domain (outside the CDR3, taken from reference TRBV9 and TRBJ2-2): DSGVTQTPKHLITATGQRVTLRCSPRSGDLSVYWYQQSLDQGLQFLIQYYNGEERAKGNILERFSAQQFPDLHSELNLSSLELGDSALYFCASSAPDREATGELFFGEGSRLTVL.

The gene calls are TRBV7-2 and TRBJ1-6; no firm D call. Trimming left V 5 bases short and J 10 bases short, with 15 bases between. CDR1 and CDR2 from the germline V gene are SGHTA and FQGNSA. CDR3 length equals 14 residues. CDR3: CASSRSVEESPLHF. For the CDR3, the DNA is TGTGCCAGCAGCCGTTCAGTAGAGGAATCACCCCTCCACTTT.

J is TRBJ1-5 and V is TRBV7-8, with D possibly matching TRBD1 (5 bases). Trimming stripped 4 bases from V and 0 bases from J, with 16 bases between. The germline gives CDR1 SGHVS, CDR2 FQNEAQ. This CDR3 region has 17 residues. CDR3 in amino acids: CASSSGWGDYSNQPQHF. Written as DNA, the CDR3 is TGTGCCAGCAGCTCCGGTTGGGGGGACTATAGCAATCAGCCCCAGCATTTT. The complete variable domain, with remaining parts taken from reference TRBV7-8 and TRBJ1-5, reads GAGVSQSPRYKVAKRGQDVALRCDPISGHVSLFWYQQALGQGPEFLTYFQNEAQLDKSGLPSDRFFAERPEGSVSTLKIQRTQQEDSAVYLCASSSGWGDYSNQPQHFGDGTRLSIL.

The rearrangement uses TRBV19 and TRBJ2-1, with 7 bases aligning to TRBD1. This CDR3 region has 13 residues. V dropped 6 bases and J dropped 5; count of bases not matched to a gene: 4. Germline lookup yields CDR1 LNHDA and CDR2 SQIVND (reference sequence). CDR3 amino acids: CASSLQGHNEQFF. CDR3 nucleotides: TGTGCCAGTAGCCTACAGGGGCACAATGAGCAGTTCTTC.

The CDR3 sequence: CASSPIGEGYTF. The CDR3 nucleotides are TGTGCCAGCTCACCAATCGGAGAGGGCTACACCTTC. V is TRBV18 and J is TRBJ1-2; D gene unclear. The V end was cut by 2 bases, the J end by 8 bases, with 9 bases between. The CDR3 covers 12 residues. Germline CDR1 KGHSH, CDR2 LQKENI.

The rearrangement links TRBV5-1 to TRBJ1-1; D not certain. CDR1 is SGHRS, CDR2 YFSETQ, per germline. The V gene lost 0 bases and the J gene lost 1 base, with 10 bases spanning the gap. This CDR3 region has 15 residues. CDR3 protein: CASSLEEAENTEAFF. Here the CDR3 DNA reads TGCGCCAGCAGCTTGGAAGAGGCGGAGAACACTGAAGCTTTCTTT.

The chain has TRBV19 and TRBJ1-5; maybe TRBD1 (5 bases). CDR3 length: 13 residues. The V gene lost 5 bases and the J gene lost 3 bases, with 8 bases spanning the gap. CDR1 and CDR2 from the germline V gene are LNHDA and SQIVND (reference sequence). This chain's CDR3 is CASSEQVNQPQHF. CDR3 nucleotides: TGTGCCAGTAGTGAACAGGTCAATCAGCCCCAGCATTTT.

The rearrangement links TRBV6-6 to TRBJ1-2; D gene unclear. The germline V gene encodes CDR1 MNHNY and CDR2 SVGAGI (reference sequence). Trimming left V 6 bases short and J 4 bases short, with 21 bases between. The CDR3 has 16 amino acids. The CDR3: CASRGVGSRLGYGYTF. The CDR3 nucleotides are TGTGCCAGCAGGGGCGTCGGGAGTCGGCTAGGCTATGGCTACACCTTC.